The 30 T cell receptor beta chains reported below all come from one sample, sequenced in a study of beta chain features in type 1 diabetes. All of the isolated RNA was reverse transcribed, so expressed TCRB transcripts were sequenced. The method was immunoSEQ multiplex PCR; TCRdb's version includes in-frame clones alone and lacks a portion of them. The table lists about 660,000 clones, about an eighth of them singletons, with around 0.04% in the top ten. These receptors have no identified antigens. Findings and caveats of the study: Type 1 diabetes patients showed a moderate but significant shortening of TCRB CDR3s in all four CD4+ subsets.

Sequenced: naive CD4+ T cells from blood. These receptors all stem from a man aged 18 to 29 with type 1 diabetes.

This chain uses TRBV28 with TRBJ1-1, with D possibly matching TRBD1 (6 bases). The germline V gene has CDR1 MDHEN and CDR2 SYDVKM. V shed 7 bases and J shed 0 bases, with 15 bases lying between them. This CDR3 is built from 15 residues. This chain's CDR3 is CASTPGGGLNTEAFF. CDR3 DNA sequence: TGTGCCAGCACCCCTGGGGGGGGCCTGAACACTGAAGCTTTCTTT.

This clone has a handful of counts. V usage is TRBV7-9 and J usage is TRBJ2-1; 9 bases fit TRBD1. The CDR3 loop spans 18 amino acids. CDR1 is SEHNR and CDR2 is FQNEAQ in the germline V gene (reference sequence). The J segment lost 6 bases and the V segment lost 1 base, leaving 13 bases of the junction unmatched. The CDR3 region has the DNA TGTGCCAGCAGCTTAGAGGGCTTCGGGACAGGGAAAATCAATGAGCAGTTCTTC. It yields the protein CASSLEGFGTGKINEQFF.

The CDR3 is CASGVAGELFF. DNA for the CDR3: TGTGCCTCAGGGGTCGCCGGGGAGCTGTTTTTT. The genes are TRBV10-3 and TRBJ2-2; the D gene is possibly TRBD1 (6 bases). The CDR3 totals 11 residues. V lost 11 bases, J lost 6 bases, and 10 bases lay in between. Looked up from germline, CDR1 is ENHRY and CDR2 is SYGVKD.

The chain employs TRBV5-1 and TRBJ2-3; 8 bases align to TRBD1. The CDR3 loop spans 15 amino acids. V lost 4 bases and J lost 2; bases outside the gene matches: 6. Germline V gene lookup returns CDR1 SGHRS and CDR2 YFSETQ. The chain's CDR3 is CASSPRTGSTDTQYF. The CDR3 DNA reads as TGCGCCAGCAGCCCTAGGACAGGGTCCACAGATACGCAGTATTTT.

This clone has more than one count but fewer than ten. The sample has other DNA sequences that encode this CDR3 too. This chain joins TRBV5-1 and TRBJ2-7; 8 bases match TRBD1. CDR1 is SGHRS and CDR2 is YFSETQ in the germline V gene. V dropped 3 bases and J dropped 0; count of bases not matched to a gene: 5. The CDR3 is 15 amino acids. In nucleotides, the CDR3 is TGCGCCAGCAGCTCCAGACAGGGGAGCTCCTACGAGCAGTACTTC. Translating gives CASSSRQGSSYEQYF.

This chain links TRBV11-2 with TRBJ2-4; D gene uncertain. Germline-derived CDR1 and CDR2 are SGHAT and FQNNGV. The CDR3 runs 15 residues. Trimming took off 4 bases at V and 0 bases at J, with 10 bases between the two ends. The CDR3 DNA sequence: TGTGCCAGCAGCTCCCTTGAACTAGCCAAAAACATTCAGTACTTC. This sequence encodes CASSSLELAKNIQYF.

The chain recombines TRBV30 with TRBJ2-5; the D gene could be TRBD1 or TRBD2 (5 bases each). V was clipped by 0 bases and J by 6 bases, with 8 bases between them. This CDR3 region has 12 residues. The germline CDR1 and CDR2 sequences are GTSNPN and SVGIG (reference sequence). The CDR3 coding sequence is TGTGCCTGGAGTGTGCCGGGGCAGACCCAGTACTTC. Its protein is CAWSVPGQTQYF.

Here the CDR3 DNA reads TGTGCCAGCAGCCTAACCGGGACAGGCGGCAATCAGCCCCAGCATTTT. Protein: CASSLTGTGGNQPQHF. The genes are TRBV5-6 and TRBJ1-5; TRBD1 matches 8 bases. The CDR3 extends over 16 amino acids. CDR1 SGHDT and CDR2 YYEEEE come from the germline V gene. V shed 4 bases and J 2 bases; nucleotides not matched to a gene: 8.

This clone was detected only a few times. The V and J genes are TRBV5-1 and TRBJ2-5; 9 bases are shared with TRBD1. J lost 11 bases, V lost 2 bases, and 10 bases had no gene match. This CDR3 contains 14 residues. CDR1 is SGHRS, CDR2 YFSETQ, per germline. The CDR3 sequence: CASSFGDRDSLQYF. The CDR3 region has the DNA TGCGCCAGCAGCTTTGGGGACAGGGATTCTTTGCAGTACTTC.

The rearrangement joins TRBV5-1 to TRBJ2-1; 8 positions match TRBD1. This CDR3 is 15 amino acids long. Losses at the gene ends were 6 bases for V and 3 bases for J; bases not matched to a gene: 8. CDR1 and CDR2 (germline): SGHRS, YFSETQ. The CDR3 DNA is TGCGCCAGCACGTCTTGGGGGACAGGCTACAATGAGCAGTTCTTC. Protein: CASTSWGTGYNEQFF.

This clone has a handful of counts. This rearrangement joins TRBV19 to TRBJ1-2; 8 nucleotides agree with TRBD1. The trim removed 1 base at V and 3 bases at J, leaving 13 bases unmatched. Germline-derived CDR1 and CDR2 are LNHDA and SQIVND (reference sequence). The CDR3 loop spans 18 amino acids. DNA for the CDR3: TGTGCCAGTAGTATAGTTCGGACAGGGAGCCCGGCGGACTATGGCTACACCTTC. Translated: CASSIVRTGSPADYGYTF.

This clone was detected a few times. This CDR3 is CASSGSNTEAFF. CDR3 coding DNA: TGTGCCAGCAGTGGGTCGAACACTGAAGCTTTCTTT. The chain carries TRBV2 and TRBJ1-1; D remains unclear. Trimming left V 4 bases short and J 1 base short, with 4 bases between. The germline gives CDR1 SNHLY, CDR2 FYNNEI. This CDR3 is 12 amino acids long.

The V and J genes are TRBV15 and TRBJ1-5, with a tentative D call TRBD1 (5 bases). The germline CDR1 and CDR2 sequences are LNHNV and YYDKDF (reference sequence). The CDR3 covers 14 residues. Deletions cut 7 bases from V and 1 base from J, with 11 bases between. The CDR3 protein is CATTGLMSNQPQHF. The CDR3 nucleotides are TGTGCCACCACGGGGCTTATGAGCAATCAGCCCCAGCATTTT.

The chain links TRBV7-2 to TRBJ2-5, with 8 positions matching TRBD1. V was clipped by 0 bases and J by 1 base; unmatched bases: 4. The germline V gene has CDR1 SGHTA and CDR2 FQGNSA. This CDR3 has 16 residues. DNA for the CDR3: TGTGCCAGCAGCTTAGCGCTACAGGGGGGCCAAGAGACCCAGTACTTC. As protein: CASSLALQGGQETQYF.

This sequence joins TRBV28 and TRBJ2-5; TRBD1 aligns across 8 bases. The germline gives CDR1 MDHEN, CDR2 SYDVKM. The V gene end was trimmed by 6 bases and the J gene end by 3 bases; junction bases not matched to a gene: 3. The length of the CDR3 is 13 residues. The CDR3 DNA is TGTGCCAGCAGGGGACAGGTTAAAGAGACCCAGTACTTC. This translates into CASRGQVKETQYF.

This sequence joins TRBV29-1 and TRBJ1-1; maybe TRBD1 (5 bases). V lost 6 bases to trimming and J lost 1 base, with 12 bases between them. The V gene's germline CDR1 is SQVTM and CDR2 ANQGSEA. The CDR3 is 13 residues long. The CDR3 here is CSVRGYANTEAFF. The CDR3 nucleotides are TGCAGCGTGAGGGGTTACGCGAACACTGAAGCTTTCTTT.

The chain is built from TRBV7-9 and TRBJ2-7, with D unresolved. CDR1 SEHNR and CDR2 FQNEAQ come from the germline V gene (reference sequence). Trimming shortened V by 5 bases and J by 2 bases, and 22 bases separated the two germline ends. The CDR3 contains 17 residues. The chain's CDR3 is CASSPEASAAAAYEQYF. CDR3 coding DNA: TGTGCCAGCAGCCCAGAGGCCTCGGCGGCCGCCGCCTACGAGCAGTACTTC.

This clone was observed a handful of times. The chain employs TRBV30 and TRBJ2-7, with TRBD2 matching over 9 bases. CDR3 size: 13 residues. From germline, CDR1 is GTSNPN and CDR2 SVGIG (reference sequence). V lost 2 bases, J lost 3 bases, and 2 bases stayed unmatched. The CDR3 loop is CAWSSSGVYEQYF. DNA of the CDR3: TGTGCCTGGAGTTCTAGCGGGGTCTACGAGCAGTACTTC.

CDR3 sequence: CASSNTGRSWNTEAFF. The CDR3 DNA sequence: TGTGCCAGCAGCAATACAGGGAGATCGTGGAACACTGAAGCTTTCTTT. This chain uses TRBV11-2 with TRBJ1-1; D possibly corresponds to TRBD1 (6 bases). Germline loops: CDR1 SGHAT, CDR2 FQNNGV. Trimming left V 5 bases short and J 1 base short, with 17 bases between. The CDR3 runs 16 residues.

The gene calls are TRBV6-1 and TRBJ2-5; D ambiguous. The V and J ends lost 0 bases and 1 base respectively, with 3 bases between them. The CDR3 contains 13 residues. Germline V gene data show CDR1 as MNHNS and CDR2 as SASEGT. The CDR3, as DNA: TGTGCCAGCAGTGAAGCTCCCCAAGAGACCCAGTACTTC. It translates to CASSEAPQETQYF.

This clone was picked up a small number of times. This chain connects TRBV4-3 to TRBJ2-7; no firm D call. Germline V gives CDR1 LGHNA, CDR2 YSLEER. The CDR3 length is 13 residues. The ends were cut back, 3 bases at V and 5 bases at J, with 11 bases in the middle. The CDR3 region has the DNA TGCGCCAGCAGCCACGGTGAGGACCACGAGCAGTACTTC. Protein product: CASSHGEDHEQYF.

This clone appeared a few times. The rearrangement joins TRBV5-6 to TRBJ2-7, with no clear D. Germline CDR1 and CDR2: SGHDT and YYEEEE. Deletions cut 1 base from V and 1 base from J, with 3 bases between. The CDR3 is 12 amino acids. The CDR3 coding sequence is TGTGCCAGCAGCTTGTATTCCTACGAGCAGTACTTC. Its translation: CASSLYSYEQYF.

The chain carries TRBV18 and TRBJ2-1, with D perhaps TRBD2 (6 bases). CDR3 length equals 16 residues. V dropped 2 bases and J dropped 8 bases, with 19 bases sitting between them. Germline CDR1 reads KGHSH; CDR2 reads LQKENI. CDR3 sequence: CASSPDRTPIADEQFF. The CDR3, as DNA: TGTGCCAGCTCACCAGATCGTACTCCCATAGCGGATGAGCAGTTCTTC.

The chain is built from TRBV7-9 and TRBJ2-1, with D perhaps assigned TRBD1 or TRBD2 (6 bases each). CDR3 size: 13 residues. Germline CDR1 reads SEHNR; CDR2 reads FQNEAQ (reference sequence). V was trimmed by 0 bases and J by 14 bases, leaving 14 bases between them. The CDR3 reads CASSLALQGRKFF. The DNA for the CDR3 is TGTGCCAGCAGCTTAGCGCTTCAGGGGAGGAAGTTCTTC. The full variable domain, rest sourced from reference TRBV7-9 and TRBJ2-1, is DTGVSQNPRHKITKRGQNVTFRCDPISEHNRLYWYRQTLGQGPEFLTYFQNEAQLEKSRLLSDRFSAERPKGSFSTLEIQRTEQGDSAMYLCASSLALQGRKFFGPGTRLTVL.

The chain combines TRBV7-9 with TRBJ1-1; 8 bases line up with TRBD1. The CDR3 extends over 14 amino acids. From germline, CDR1 is SEHNR and CDR2 FQNEAQ (reference sequence). V was clipped by 5 bases and J by 2 bases; unmatched bases: 4. The DNA of the CDR3 is TGTGCCAGCAGCGTACAGGGGGGAAACACTGAAGCTTTCTTT. It yields the protein CASSVQGGNTEAFF. The whole variable domain, remainder taken from reference TRBV7-9 and TRBJ1-1, is DTGVSQNPRHKITKRGQNVTFRCDPISEHNRLYWYRQTLGQGPEFLTYFQNEAQLEKSRLLSDRFSAERPKGSFSTLEIQRTEQGDSAMYLCASSVQGGNTEAFFGQGTRLTVV.

This clone has more than one count but fewer than ten. The V gene is TRBV18, the J gene TRBJ2-1; 10 positions agree with TRBD2. V shed 2 bases, J shed 7 bases, and the junction held 5 bases outside the gene matches. Germline V lookup: CDR1 KGHSH, CDR2 LQKENI. This CDR3 has 15 amino acids. CDR3 DNA sequence: TGTGCCAGCTCACCAACTAGCGGGGCCGCGAATGAGCAGTTCTTC. Its translation: CASSPTSGAANEQFF.

The rearrangement uses TRBV29-1 and TRBJ1-2, with D possibly being TRBD1 (6 bases). Trimming took 7 bases from V and 5 from J, leaving 14 bases between them. This CDR3 region has 12 residues. Germline values: CDR1 SQVTM, CDR2 ANQGSEA. CDR3 bases: TGCAGCGCGGACAGAAATAATTATGGCTACACCTTC. It encodes CSADRNNYGYTF.

The genes are TRBV4-2 and TRBJ1-4; a possible D gene is TRBD1 (5 bases). This CDR3 has 14 amino acids. The germline V gene has CDR1 LGHNA and CDR2 YNFKEQ. V lost 1 base, J lost 4 bases, and 7 bases lay in between. CDR3 protein: CASSQGQGNEKLFF. The CDR3 DNA reads as TGTGCCAGCAGCCAAGGTCAGGGTAATGAAAAACTGTTTTTT.

The rearrangement joins TRBV19 to TRBJ1-2; possibly TRBD1 for D (6 bases). Trimming cost V 4 bases and J 8 bases, with 14 bases left between them. The CDR3 is 13 residues long. CDR1 LNHDA and CDR2 SQIVND come from the germline V gene (reference sequence). The CDR3 bases are TGTGCCAGTAGTACCACAGGGACTTGGGGCTACACCTTC. It codes for CASSTTGTWGYTF.

The chain uses TRBV30 and TRBJ2-1; 16 nucleotides match TRBD2. The germline V gene has CDR1 GTSNPN and CDR2 SVGIG (reference sequence). CDR3 length: 19 residues. The ends lost 3 bases at V and 1 base at J; junction bases unmatched: 9. This chain's CDR3 is CAWRAPSGLAGGSYNEQFF. The CDR3 DNA reads as TGTGCCTGGAGAGCACCGTCGGGACTAGCGGGAGGGTCCTACAATGAGCAGTTCTTC.